This T cell receptor beta chain was sequenced in a study of beta chain features in type 1 diabetes. General study findings and limits: High-TCR-expressing cells could be over-represented by cDNA sequencing.

Every donor had blood drawn once into heparin, 100 to 150 mL on average. The ends were cut back, 1 base at V and 8 bases at J, with 15 bases in the middle. Per germline, CDR1 SGHTA and CDR2 FQGNSA. The CDR3 length is 15 residues. This clone was seen a handful of times. What it binds is not known. What was sequenced were expressed TCRB transcripts, since all of the isolated RNA had been reverse transcribed. Survey-depth immunoSEQ sequencing was used for stem cell-like memory T cells. Sequenced by immunoSEQ multiplex PCR; TCRdb stores in-frame clones only, minus some. The sample yields roughly 42,000 clones, roughly 50% seen once.

This chain connects TRBV7-2 to TRBJ2-1; no definite D call. The sample comprised stem cell memory CD4+ T cells from blood. This clonotype was obtained from a woman under 40 in good health. The CDR3 reads CASSLDPLPLYEQFF. DNA of the CDR3: TGTGCCAGCAGCTTAGATCCCCTTCCCCTCTATGAGCAGTTCTTC.